These 15 T cell receptor beta chains came from one sample sequenced in a study of T cell responses to AZD1222 COVID-19 vaccine. TCRdb keeps only in-frame clones here, not all; method: immunoSEQ multiplex PCR. Here the sample spans more than 95,000 clones, 75% to 90% being singletons. Here the sequenced sample was peripheral blood, taken on day 0 of AZD1222 vaccination. Source of these receptors: an adult in good health.

The CDR3 sequence: CASKALGGNEKLFF. The DNA of the CDR3 is TGCGCCAGCAAAGCCCTGGGAGGGAACGAAAAACTGTTTTTT. The chain has TRBV5-1 and TRBJ1-4; D unresolved. This CDR3 is built from 14 residues. Germline V gene lookup returns CDR1 SGHRS and CDR2 YFSETQ. Trimming shortened V by 6 bases and J by 8 bases, and 17 bases separated the two germline ends.

The genes are TRBV7-2 and TRBJ1-2; no definite D call. Deletions cut 2 bases from V and 4 bases from J, with 11 bases between. Germline assignment: CDR1 SGHTA and CDR2 FQGNSA. The CDR3 runs 14 residues. The CDR3: CASSLIGDGYGYTF. Written as DNA, the CDR3 is TGTGCCAGCAGCTTAATCGGTGACGGCTATGGCTACACCTTC.

The J gene is TRBJ1-2, the V gene TRBV7-8, with 7 bases lining up with TRBD1. Germline CDR1 reads SGHVS; CDR2 reads FQNEAQ. Trimming cost V 5 bases and J 8 bases; bases outside gene matches: 5. The CDR3 has 12 residues. DNA for the CDR3: TGTGCCAGCAGCGTGGACAGGATAGGCTACACCTTC. Translated, it gives CASSVDRIGYTF. Based on the CDR3 plus reference TRBV7-8 and TRBJ1-2, the full variable domain is GAGVSQSPRYKVAKRGQDVALRCDPISGHVSLFWYQQALGQGPEFLTYFQNEAQLDKSGLPSDRFFAERPEGSVSTLKIQRTQQEDSAVYLCASSVDRIGYTFGSGTRLTVV.

This clone was detected only a few times. The chain couples TRBV5-1 to TRBJ1-3; D might be TRBD1 (5 bases). This CDR3 spans 14 amino acids. Per germline, CDR1 SGHRS and CDR2 YFSETQ. Trimming shortened V by 4 bases and J by 8 bases, and 16 bases separated the two germline ends. DNA for the CDR3: TGCGCCAGCAGCCGCGGGGGTGGGACGGACACCATATATTTT. Amino acids: CASSRGGGTDTIYF.

The chain joins TRBV18 to TRBJ2-5, with a weak D call TRBD1 (5 bases). Germline V gene data show CDR1 as KGHSH and CDR2 as LQKENI. V was pared by 3 bases and J by 1 base, with 9 bases between. CDR3 size: 14 residues. The CDR3: CASSPDTLQETQYF. CDR3 DNA: TGTGCCAGCTCACCGGACACGCTCCAAGAGACCCAGTACTTC.

This chain links TRBV5-1 with TRBJ2-1; TRBD2 agrees at 7 bases. V gave up 4 bases and J gave up 3 bases; unmatched junction bases: 7. Per germline, CDR1 SGHRS and CDR2 YFSETQ. This CDR3 has 15 amino acids. The CDR3 loop is CASSRAGVGYNEQFF. CDR3 DNA sequence: TGCGCCAGCAGCAGGGCGGGAGTGGGCTACAATGAGCAGTTCTTC. The whole variable domain, remainder taken from reference TRBV5-1 and TRBJ2-1, is KAGVTQTPRYLIKTRGQQVTLSCSPISGHRSVSWYQQTPGQGLQFLFEYFSETQRNKGNFPGRFSGRQFSNSRSEMNVSTLELGDSALYLCASSRAGVGYNEQFFGPGTRLTVL.

The chain employs TRBV6-5 and TRBJ1-1, with 8 bases that match TRBD1. J lost 8 bases, V lost 5 bases, and 7 bases had no gene match. This CDR3 is 13 amino acids long. Germline values: CDR1 MNHEY, CDR2 SVGAGI. The CDR3: CASSRTGRVEAFF. The CDR3 bases are TGTGCCAGCAGTCGGACAGGGCGGGTGGAAGCTTTCTTT.

V and J are TRBV10-3 and TRBJ2-3, with 11 bases fitting TRBD2. CDR1 is ENHRY, CDR2 SYGVKD, per germline. V gave up 3 bases and J gave up 0 bases; unmatched junction bases: 8. The CDR3 sequence is 18 residues long. CDR3 in amino acids: CAISDESSGRQSTDTQYF. In DNA form, the CDR3 reads TGTGCCATCAGTGATGAATCTAGCGGGAGGCAGAGCACAGATACGCAGTATTTT.

The V call is TRBV7-9, the J call TRBJ1-2, with 7 nucleotides matching TRBD1. The CDR3 sequence is 16 residues long. CDR1 and CDR2 (germline): SEHNR, FQNEAQ (reference sequence). V trimming: 6 bases; J trimming: 4 bases; junction bases outside the gene matches: 14. CDR3 amino acids: CASSQDRESRGYGYTF. CDR3 sequence (DNA): TGTGCCAGCAGTCAAGACAGGGAATCCCGCGGCTATGGCTACACCTTC. Complete variable domain (other parts from reference TRBV7-9 and TRBJ1-2): DTGVSQNPRHKITKRGQNVTFRCDPISEHNRLYWYRQTLGQGPEFLTYFQNEAQLEKSRLLSDRFSAERPKGSFSTLEIQRTEQGDSAMYLCASSQDRESRGYGYTFGSGTRLTVV.

This chain joins TRBV7-3 and TRBJ1-6; maybe TRBD1 (5 bases). The V gene's germline CDR1 is SGHTA and CDR2 FQGTGA. The CDR3 extends over 14 amino acids. Trimming pared 4 bases from V and 5 bases from J, leaving 9 bases between. The chain's CDR3 is CASSSGTNNSPLHF. In DNA, the CDR3 is TGTGCCAGCAGCTCCGGGACTAATAATTCACCCCTCCACTTT.

Points on this clone: At one of its ends the junction is not consistent with the germline gene, which may arise from a read error. CDR3 loop: CASSLREDVRTGAFF. CDR3 bases: TGTGCCAGCAGCTTAAGAGAGGATGTCAGAACTGGAGCTTTCTTT. The chain uses TRBV5-6 and TRBJ1-1; D gene unclear. Germline lookup yields CDR1 SGHDT and CDR2 YYEEEE. This CDR3 region has 15 residues.

V and J are TRBV19 and TRBJ2-3; D is perhaps TRBD2 (6 bases). The CDR3 has 14 amino acids. The germline V and J ends were trimmed by 5 bases and 6 bases, with 15 bases remaining between them. Germline lookup yields CDR1 LNHDA and CDR2 SQIVND (reference sequence). CDR3 region: CASSRGDPSDTQYF. Written as DNA, the CDR3 is TGTGCCAGTAGTCGCGGGGACCCCAGTGATACGCAGTATTTT.

This chain links TRBV6-5 with TRBJ2-3; D is undetermined. The CDR3 length is 15 residues. V dropped 10 bases and J dropped 0 bases, with 17 bases sitting between them. Germline CDR1 and CDR2: MNHEY and SVGAGI. CDR3 amino acids: CANTISVTSTDTQYF. The DNA of the CDR3 is TGTGCCAACACGATTTCCGTCACTAGCACAGATACGCAGTATTTT.

The V call is TRBV28, the J call TRBJ2-3, with D perhaps TRBD1 (5 bases). CDR3 length: 12 residues. The V and J ends lost 11 bases and 3 bases respectively, with 12 bases between them. Per the germline V gene, CDR1 is MDHEN and CDR2 is SYDVKM. CDR3 residues: CAHKDTTDTQYF. CDR3 in DNA: TGTGCCCACAAGGACACGACAGATACGCAGTATTTT. Filled out from reference TRBV28 and TRBJ2-3, the complete variable domain reads DVKVTQSSRYLVKRTGEKVFLECVQDMDHENMFWYRQDPGLGLRLIYFSYDVKMKEKGDIPEGYSVSREKKERFSLILESASTNQTSMYLCAHKDTTDTQYFGPGTRLTVL.

The chain links TRBV6-2 or TRBV6-3 to TRBJ1-5, with TRBD1 as a possible D gene (5 bases). V lost 2 bases and J lost 2, with 10 bases in between. The V gene's germline CDR1 is MNHEY and CDR2 SVGEGT. This CDR3 spans 15 amino acids. CDR3 protein: CASSYSGARNQPQHF. As DNA, the CDR3 is TGTGCCAGCAGTTACAGCGGGGCCCGCAATCAGCCCCAGCATTTT.